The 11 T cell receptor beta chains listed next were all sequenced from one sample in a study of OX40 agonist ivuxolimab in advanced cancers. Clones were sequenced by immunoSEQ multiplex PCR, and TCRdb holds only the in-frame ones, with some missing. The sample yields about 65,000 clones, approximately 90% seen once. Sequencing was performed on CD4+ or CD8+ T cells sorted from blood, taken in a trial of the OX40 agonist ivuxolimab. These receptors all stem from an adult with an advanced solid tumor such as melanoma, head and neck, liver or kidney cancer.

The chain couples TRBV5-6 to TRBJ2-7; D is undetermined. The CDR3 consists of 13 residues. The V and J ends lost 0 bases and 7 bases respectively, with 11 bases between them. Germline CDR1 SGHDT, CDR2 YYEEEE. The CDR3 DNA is TGTGCCAGCAGCTTGGGCCCCTCGAGGGAGCAGTACTTC. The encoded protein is CASSLGPSREQYF. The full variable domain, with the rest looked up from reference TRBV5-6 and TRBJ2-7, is DAGVTQSPTHLIKTRGQQVTLRCSPKSGHDTVSWYQQALGQGPQFIFQYYEEEERQRGNFPDRFSGHQFPNYSSELNVNALLLGDSALYLCASSLGPSREQYFGPGTRLTVT.

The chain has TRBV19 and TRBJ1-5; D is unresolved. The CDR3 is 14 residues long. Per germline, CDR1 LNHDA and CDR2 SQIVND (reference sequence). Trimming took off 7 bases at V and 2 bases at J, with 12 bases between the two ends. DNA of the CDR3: TGTGCCAGTATGGGAACTGGGGGCAATCAGCCCCAGCATTTT. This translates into CASMGTGGNQPQHF. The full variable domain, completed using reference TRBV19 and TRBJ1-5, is DGGITQSPKYLFRKEGQNVTLSCEQNLNHDAMYWYRQDPGQGLRLIYYSQIVNDFQKGDIAEGYSVSREKKESFPLTVTSAQKNPTAFYLCASMGTGGNQPQHFGDGTRLSIL.

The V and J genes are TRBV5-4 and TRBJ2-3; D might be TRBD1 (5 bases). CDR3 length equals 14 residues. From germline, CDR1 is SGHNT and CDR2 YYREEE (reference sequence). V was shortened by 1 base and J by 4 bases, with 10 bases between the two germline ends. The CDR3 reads CASSLKGAADTQYF. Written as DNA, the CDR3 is TGTGCCAGCAGCTTGAAAGGGGCGGCAGATACGCAGTATTTT.

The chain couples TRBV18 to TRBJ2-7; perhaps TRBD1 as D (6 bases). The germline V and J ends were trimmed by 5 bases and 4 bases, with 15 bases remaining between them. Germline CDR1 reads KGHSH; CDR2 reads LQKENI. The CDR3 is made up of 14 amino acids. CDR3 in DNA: TGTGCCAGCTCATCACAGGGCGGTGTGTACGAGCAGTACTTC. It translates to CASSSQGGVYEQYF.

The CDR3 spells CASSPMTGGRSPLHF. CDR3 bases: TGTGCCAGCAGTCCTATGACAGGGGGGCGATCACCCCTCCACTTT. The chain links TRBV27 to TRBJ1-6, with 9 bases matching TRBD1. CDR3 length: 15 residues. The ends lost 5 bases at V and 10 bases at J; junction bases unmatched: 9. Germline loops: CDR1 MNHEY, CDR2 SMNVEV (reference sequence).

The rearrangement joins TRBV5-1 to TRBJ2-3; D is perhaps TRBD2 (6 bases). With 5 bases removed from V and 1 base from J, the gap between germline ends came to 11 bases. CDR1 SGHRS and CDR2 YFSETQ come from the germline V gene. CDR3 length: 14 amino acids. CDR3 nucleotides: TGCGCCAGCAGAGACGGGGGACGCACAGATACGCAGTATTTT. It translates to CASRDGGRTDTQYF.

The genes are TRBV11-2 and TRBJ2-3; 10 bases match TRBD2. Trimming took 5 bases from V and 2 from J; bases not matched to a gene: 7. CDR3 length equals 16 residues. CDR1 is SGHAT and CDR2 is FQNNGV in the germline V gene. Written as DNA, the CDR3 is TGTGCCAGCAGCACCCAACTAGCGGGACACACAGATACGCAGTATTTT. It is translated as CASSTQLAGHTDTQYF.

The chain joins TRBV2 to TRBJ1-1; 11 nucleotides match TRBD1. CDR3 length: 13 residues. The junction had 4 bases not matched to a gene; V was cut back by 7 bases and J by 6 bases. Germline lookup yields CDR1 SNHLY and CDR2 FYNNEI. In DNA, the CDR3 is TGTGCCAGCATGAGGGGACAGGGGGCTGAAGCTTTCTTT. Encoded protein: CASMRGQGAEAFF.

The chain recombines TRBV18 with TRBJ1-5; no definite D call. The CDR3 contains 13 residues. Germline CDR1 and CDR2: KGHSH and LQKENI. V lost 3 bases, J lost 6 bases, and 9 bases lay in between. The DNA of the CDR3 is TGTGCCAGCTCACCGGAAAACGGTCAGCCCCAGCATTTT. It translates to CASSPENGQPQHF.

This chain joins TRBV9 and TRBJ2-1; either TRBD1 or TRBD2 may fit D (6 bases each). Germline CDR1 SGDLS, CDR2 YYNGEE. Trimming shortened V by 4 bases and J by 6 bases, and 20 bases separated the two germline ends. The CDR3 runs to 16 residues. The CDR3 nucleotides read TGTGCCAGCAGCACCACTTGGGGGGCAGCCAGCAATGAGCAGTTCTTC. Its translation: CASSTTWGAASNEQFF.

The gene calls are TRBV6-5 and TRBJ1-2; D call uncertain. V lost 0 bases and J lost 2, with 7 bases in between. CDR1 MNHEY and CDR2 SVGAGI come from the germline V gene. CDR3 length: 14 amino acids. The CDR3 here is CASSYSAPNYGYTF. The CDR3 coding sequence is TGTGCCAGCAGTTACTCAGCACCGAACTATGGCTACACCTTC.